The 25 T cell receptor beta chains reported below all come from one sample, sequenced in a study of CD8+CD57+ T cells in acquired aplastic anemia. TCR beta VDJ combinations and CDR3 sequences were profiled from genomic DNA. TCRdb reprocessed the reads via MiXCR and lists one record per CDR3 protein. Here the sample spans about 160,000 distinct CDR3 sequences, 71% being singletons. Patients included in sequencing had previously demonstrated CD8+CD57+ cell expansion by flow cytometry. Sequences were obtained from sorted CD4+, CD8+, or CD8+CD57+ T cells (not recorded which) from PBMCs. Receptors were obtained from a human donor with aplastic anemia.

V gene TRBV11-2 combines with J gene TRBJ2-5; D may be TRBD1 or TRBD2 (5 bases each). The germline CDR1 and CDR2 sequences are SGHAT and FQNNGV. The V and J ends lost 1 base and 4 bases respectively, with 13 bases between them. CDR3 length: 15 residues. The CDR3: CASSLVPSRGETQYF. In DNA form, the CDR3 reads TGTGCCAGCAGCTTAGTTCCTTCGAGGGGAGAGACCCAGTACTTC.

The rearrangement joins TRBV20-1 to TRBJ2-1; D is unclear. The germline V gene has CDR1 DFQATT and CDR2 SNEGSKA (reference sequence). This CDR3 spans 13 amino acids. CDR3 region: CSAPRVGYNEQFF. CDR3 nucleotides: TGCAGCGCCCCACGGGTAGGGTACAATGAGCAGTTCTTC.

The genes are TRBV7-2 and TRBJ1-1, with unresolved D. Germline CDR1 reads SGHTA; CDR2 reads FQGNSA. The CDR3 consists of 14 residues. The germline V and J ends were trimmed by 3 bases and 1 base, with 9 bases remaining between them. This CDR3 reads CASSFPYTNTEAFF. In DNA, the CDR3 is TGTGCCAGCAGCTTCCCCTACACGAACACTGAAGCTTTCTTT. Full variable domain (rest looked up from reference TRBV7-2 and TRBJ1-1): GAGVSQSPSNKVTEKGKDVELRCDPISGHTALYWYRQSLGQGLEFLIYFQGNSAPDKSGLPSDRFSAERTGGSVSTLTIQRTQQEDSAVYLCASSFPYTNTEAFFGQGTRLTVV.

The chain combines TRBV20-1 with TRBJ2-7; D remains ambiguous. V was cut by 6 bases and J by 3 bases, with 18 bases left in between. The V gene's germline CDR1 is DFQATT and CDR2 SNEGSKA (reference sequence). The CDR3 is 14 residues long. CDR3 sequence reads: CSAPFAARGYEQYF. In DNA, the CDR3 is TGCAGTGCCCCGTTCGCAGCTCGCGGCTACGAGCAGTACTTC.

The genes are TRBV20-1 and TRBJ1-1; D call uncertain. CDR1 and CDR2 (germline): DFQATT, SNEGSKA (reference sequence). The CDR3 sequence is 12 residues long. Trimming cost V 4 bases and J 4 bases, with 10 bases left between them. CDR3 coding DNA: TGCAGTGCTATTTCCGGAATCACTGAAGCTTTCTTT. It translates to CSAISGITEAFF.

This clonotype has a handful of counts. The chain is built from TRBV6-4 and TRBJ2-1; no clear D gene. Per the germline V gene, CDR1 is MRHNA and CDR2 is SNTAGT. The CDR3 sequence is 13 residues long. V was pared by 5 bases and J by 8 bases, with 13 bases between. The CDR3 DNA sequence: TGTGCCAGCAGTACCTTAAGAAACTATGAGCAGTTCTTC. Residues: CASSTLRNYEQFF.

V usage is TRBV11-2 and J usage is TRBJ2-7, with 9 nucleotides matching TRBD1. This CDR3 is built from 13 residues. Germline V gene data show CDR1 as SGHAT and CDR2 as FQNNGV. V trimming: 3 bases; J trimming: 6 bases; junction bases outside the gene matches: 3. The DNA for the CDR3 is TGTGCCAGCAGCTTGTACAGGGGGCGCGAGCAGTACTTC. It encodes CASSLYRGREQYF.

This clonotype was seen only once. V usage is TRBV15 and J usage is TRBJ1-4, with D maybe TRBD1 (5 bases). From germline, CDR1 is LNHNV and CDR2 YYDKDF (reference sequence). The V end was cut by 8 bases, the J end by 3 bases, with 25 bases between. The CDR3 runs to 18 residues. The DNA for the CDR3 is TGTGCCACCGGGGGGAGATTAGAGGGATTGTTAGCTAATGAAAAACTGTTTTTT. Translated, it gives CATGGRLEGLLANEKLFF.

The chain employs TRBV2 and TRBJ1-6; tentative D call: TRBD1 (6 bases). Germline lookup yields CDR1 SNHLY and CDR2 FYNNEI. The CDR3 spans 16 residues. Deletions cut 0 bases from V and 9 bases from J, with 15 bases between. Written as DNA, the CDR3 is TGTGCCAGCAGTGAAGCGCTTACAGGGTCAGGTTCACCCCTCCACTTT. Protein product: CASSEALTGSGSPLHF.

This chain links TRBV15 with TRBJ1-2; D is undetermined. This CDR3 is 13 amino acids long. Per germline, CDR1 LNHNV and CDR2 YYDKDF (reference sequence). With 0 bases removed from V and 8 bases from J, the gap between germline ends came to 10 bases. The CDR3 sequence is CATSRDLNRGYTF. Written as DNA, the CDR3 is TGTGCCACCAGCAGAGATCTAAATCGCGGCTACACCTTC.

The chain links TRBV29-1 to TRBJ2-7, with 10 bases identical to TRBD1. The ends lost 2 bases at V and 7 bases at J; junction bases unmatched: 5. The CDR3 has 13 amino acids. Germline V gene lookup returns CDR1 SQVTM and CDR2 ANQGSEA. CDR3 in DNA: TGCAGCGTTGAACCCGACAGGGGGCGTGAGCAGTACTTC. Amino acids: CSVEPDRGREQYF.

This rearrangement joins TRBV9 to TRBJ2-7; D possibly corresponds to TRBD1 (6 bases). Germline-derived CDR1 and CDR2 are SGDLS and YYNGEE. Deletions cut 0 bases from V and 7 bases from J, with 14 bases between. This CDR3 comprises 14 residues. CDR3 amino acids: CASSVARQAREQYF. As DNA, the CDR3 is TGTGCCAGCAGCGTAGCCCGACAGGCCCGGGAGCAGTACTTC.

J is TRBJ1-1 and V is TRBV19; 8 bases align to TRBD1. CDR1 is LNHDA, CDR2 SQIVND, per germline (reference sequence). The V segment lost 4 bases and the J segment 3 bases; nucleotides outside the gene matches: 10. The CDR3 spans 16 residues. In nucleotides, the CDR3 is TGTGCCAGTAGTACCCCGACAGGGGACGACGACACTGAAGCTTTCTTT. Protein: CASSTPTGDDDTEAFF. Drawing the rest from reference TRBV19 and TRBJ1-1, the complete variable domain is DGGITQSPKYLFRKEGQNVTLSCEQNLNHDAMYWYRQDPGQGLRLIYYSQIVNDFQKGDIAEGYSVSREKKESFPLTVTSAQKNPTAFYLCASSTPTGDDDTEAFFGQGTRLTVV.

This chain joins TRBV20-1 and TRBJ2-7, with D possibly being TRBD2 (5 bases). V lost 6 bases to trimming and J lost 0 bases, with 18 bases between them. CDR1 is DFQATT, CDR2 SNEGSKA, per germline (reference sequence). The CDR3 consists of 15 residues. The CDR3 sequence: CSAEDWENGSYEQYF. DNA for the CDR3: TGCAGTGCGGAAGACTGGGAGAACGGCTCCTACGAGCAGTACTTC.

In this sample, this clonotype turned up many times. The chain has TRBV4-1 and TRBJ1-1; possibly TRBD1 for D (5 bases). Looked up from germline, CDR1 is MGHRA and CDR2 is YSYEKL. The CDR3 is 14 residues long. Trimming pared 5 bases from V and 1 base from J, leaving 11 bases between. In DNA, the CDR3 is TGCGCCAGCAGCTGGGACGCGGGGAACACTGAAGCTTTCTTT. This encodes CASSWDAGNTEAFF.

The chain carries TRBV19 and TRBJ1-1; a weak D match, TRBD1 (5 bases). Germline V CDR1 and CDR2: LNHDA, SQIVND (reference sequence). This CDR3 contains 14 residues. Trimming took 4 bases from V and 7 from J, leaving 16 bases between them. CDR3: CASSTGRQAIEAFF. The CDR3, as DNA: TGTGCCAGTAGTACGGGACGTCAGGCAATTGAAGCTTTCTTT.

This clonotype was seen more than once but under ten times. The V and J genes are TRBV24-1 and TRBJ1-2; D is uncertain. This CDR3 is 13 amino acids long. The germline V gene encodes CDR1 KGHDR and CDR2 SFDVKD. V lost 0 bases to trimming and J lost 5 bases, with 6 bases between them. The CDR3 bases are TGTGCCACCAGTGATTTGCACGGGTATGGCTACACCTTC. Translation: CATSDLHGYGYTF.

The rearrangement links TRBV7-3 to TRBJ2-1; unclear D gene. The CDR3 is 12 amino acids. Germline CDR1 SGHTA, CDR2 FQGTGA. Trimming removed 1 base at V and 10 bases at J, with 8 bases between. Here the CDR3 reads CASSLNPREQFF. The DNA of the CDR3 is TGTGCCAGCAGCTTAAATCCGCGGGAGCAGTTCTTC.

Only a few counts were recorded for this clonotype. This chain connects TRBV2 to TRBJ2-7, with a possible D match to TRBD1 (5 bases). In germline, CDR1 is SNHLY, CDR2 FYNNEI. Trimming shortened V by 5 bases and J by 3 bases, and 8 bases separated the two germline ends. The CDR3 has 12 residues. The CDR3 sequence: CASSFDSYEQYF. The CDR3 DNA reads TGTGCCAGCAGTTTTGACAGCTACGAGCAGTACTTC. Full variable domain (outside the CDR3, taken from reference TRBV2 and TRBJ2-7): EPEVTQTPSHQVTQMGQEVILRCVPISNHLYFYWYRQILGQKVEFLVSFYNNEISEKSEIFDDQFSVERPDGSNFTLKIRSTKLEDSAMYFCASSFDSYEQYFGPGTRLTVT.

Comment on this clonotype: Compared with germline, one end of the junction differs, possibly owing to a read error. The V call is TRBV7-9, the J call TRBJ2-7, with D possibly TRBD1 on 5 matching bases. Germline V gene lookup returns CDR1 SEHNR and CDR2 FQNEAQ (reference sequence). The CDR3 totals 13 residues. Here the CDR3 reads CVSSALTAYEQYF. In DNA form, the CDR3 reads TGTGTCAGCAGCGCCCTGACAGCCTACGAGCAGTACTTC.

This chain uses TRBV7-9 with TRBJ2-1; TRBD1 matches at 8 bases. The CDR3 covers 17 residues. CDR1 SEHNR and CDR2 FQNEAQ come from the germline V gene (reference sequence). V lost 4 bases and J lost 0; bases outside the gene matches: 8. The CDR3 DNA sequence: TGTGCCAGCAGCTCCCCTACAGGGGGAAGCTCCTACAATGAGCAGTTCTTC. Its protein is CASSSPTGGSSYNEQFF.

This rearrangement joins TRBV19 to TRBJ2-1; D call uncertain. The germline gives CDR1 LNHDA, CDR2 SQIVND (reference sequence). This CDR3 region has 13 residues. V was shortened by 10 bases and J by 2 bases, with 12 bases between the two germline ends. The chain's CDR3 is CAIQRRAYNEQFF. The CDR3 DNA follows: TGTGCCATCCAGAGGCGAGCCTACAATGAGCAGTTCTTC.

The rearrangement joins TRBV6-1 to TRBJ2-7; TRBD1 might be the D (5 bases). Germline lookup yields CDR1 MNHNS and CDR2 SASEGT. Trimming stripped 6 bases from V and 5 bases from J, with 23 bases between. The CDR3 is 16 amino acids. The CDR3 here is CASSVREAPRRHEQYF. CDR3 DNA sequence: TGTGCCAGCAGCGTCAGGGAAGCCCCCAGAAGGCACGAGCAGTACTTC.

The J gene is TRBJ2-1, the V gene TRBV20-1; D is unresolved. The end of the DNA fits TRBJ2-7 better, so the J call may be wrong. The germline CDR1 and CDR2 sequences are DFQATT and SNEGSKA (reference sequence). The CDR3 runs 15 residues. The CDR3 protein is CSAMPQRNSLHEQYF. In DNA, the CDR3 is TGCAGTGCCATGCCGCAACGTAACTCCCTACACGAGCAGTACTTC.

The DNA for the CDR3 is TGTGCCAGCAGTTTAGGGCAGCCGGGTCTTGGAGAGACCCAGTACTTC. Translating it yields CASSLGQPGLGETQYF. This chain uses TRBV12-3 or TRBV12-4 with TRBJ2-5; D gene ambiguous. V lost 1 base and J 4 bases, leaving 16 bases between the germline ends. The CDR3 totals 16 residues.